The rows below give T cell receptor beta chains drawn from one sample of a study of radiotherapy plus CTLA-4 blockade in lung cancer. The repertoire was sequenced with immunoSEQ multiplex PCR; TCRdb's copy has only in-frame clones and lacks some. This sample yields some 30,000 clones, of which 70% to 75% are seen a single time; around an eighth belongs to the top ten. This sample comprised peripheral blood, obtained from a patient treated with radiotherapy plus ipilimumab. All receptors come from a human donor with non-small cell lung cancer that progressed on radiotherapy plus ipilimumab. CDR3s include the opening cysteine and the closing phenylalanine or tryptophan.

J gene | V gene | CDR3 protein
TRBJ1-1 | TRBV4-3 | CASSYQRNTEAFF
TRBJ2-5 | TRBV18 | CASSQGTGEDQETQYF
TRBJ2-7 | TRBV2 | CASTTGAEQYF
TRBJ1-4 | TRBV28 | CASSSQGGPANEKLFF
TRBJ1-2 | TRBV28 | CATEMLGYGYTF
TRBJ2-1 | TRBV5-1 | CASSLELSDEQFF
TRBJ1-5 | TRBV7-2 | CASSRQGYQPQHF
TRBJ2-7 | TRBV6-5 | CASSYRDGHYEQYF
TRBJ2-5 | TRBV29-1 | CSVVRRDRGETQYF
TRBJ2-1 | TRBV6-5 | CASSSDTYNEQFF
TRBJ1-2 | TRBV7-9 | CASSLATAGYDGYTF
TRBJ2-6 | TRBV29-1 | CSVAHSSGANVLTF
TRBJ1-4 | TRBV5-6 | CASSSLHGQTATNEKLFF
TRBJ1-4 | TRBV28 | CASSSLTGGSTNEKLFF
TRBJ2-3 | TRBV9 | CASSVLGQAFTDTQYF
TRBJ2-7 | TRBV7-9 | CASSLGSYEQYF
TRBJ2-3 | TRBV29-1 | CSVEYPRGRVTDTQYF